This TCR beta chain was captured in a study of blood T cell repertoires in COVID-19. Across the whole study: The United States, Italy and Spain supplied acute and convalescent COVID-19 samples. The analysed material was cDNA or gDNA that came from T cells, B-cell-depleted T cells, or PBMCs.

In the authors' workflow: Amplification with reference gene primers provided the estimates of nucleated cell counts. TCRdb's table, derived via immunoSEQ multiplex PCR, lists solely in-frame clones and lacks some. Clonal size and the V and J genes are those of that table, whereas D and trimming came from the DNA. The sample yields 150,000 to 200,000 clones, 65% to 90% seen once. V was pared by 5 bases and J by 6 bases, with 3 bases of the junction left unmatched. Germline CDR1 SGHTA, CDR2 FQGTGA. The CDR3 consists of 13 residues. Those who participated ranged in age from about 18 to 89 years and resided in 20 to 30 US areas.

The sequencing sample was made of PBMCs or T cells enriched from blood (not recorded which). This TCR was sampled from a man aged 35 to 55 who had recovered from COVID-19. V and J are TRBV7-3 and TRBJ1-2; 10 bases line up with TRBD1. Here the CDR3 reads CASSRGQGDGYTF. The DNA for the CDR3 is TGTGCCAGCAGCCGAGGACAGGGGGATGGCTACACCTTC.